This TCR beta chain was captured in a study of cytomegalovirus exposure and HLA in healthy donors (TCRdb year 2017). Concerning the study at large: An earlier analysis of roughly 610 of the donors reported roughly 300 Gb of sequence data and 90 million to 120 million unique TCR beta sequences obtained from some 200 million T cells. The study used immunosequencing to profile the T cell repertoires of approximately 650 subjects and linked those repertoires to cytomegalovirus serostatus. Genome-wide SNP genotypes for about 55% of the roughly 670 donors were used in a later genetic analysis, which treated that subset as a discovery cohort. Donor age, sex, ethnicity and CMV serostatus were compiled together with the repertoire data. High-throughput TCR immunosequencing, statistical association of individual TCRs with disease status, and machine learning were combined to predict cytomegalovirus infection status. HLA typing included class I and class II loci at four-digit resolution. To study patterns of TCR occurrence, a later analysis re-analyzed previously published TCR beta repertoires from 700 or so donors and added high-resolution HLA genotyping. An earlier analysis of some 500 of the donors applied high-throughput TCR beta sequencing to assess whether each TCR beta V gene segment acted as functional or pseudogenic. On average, around 230,000 unique TCR beta nucleotide sequences were sequenced per donor among some 430 genotyped donors of the cohort, with roughly 18% of those sequences being non-productive. The aim of the study was to test whether cataloging public T cell receptors could identify signatures of past pathogen exposure. Along with the roughly 670-subject first cohort, a separate validation cohort of about 110 different subjects was used. Of the 300 to 500 genotyped donors, over 80% were placed in the genetic ancestry cluster associated with self-reported Caucasian donors. Typing coverage differed by locus: A, B, C, DRB1 and DQB1 were typed in roughly 629-630 donors, DQA1 in around 500, DPA1 in some 600, and DPB1 in approximately 450. Five DR-DQ haplotypes were handled as single units for association and clustering, since linkage in the cohort was strong. Every repertoire in the discovery cohort had been generated on one and the same sequencing platform. An early release covering about 600 HLA-typed donors comprised approximately 290 gigabases of sequencing data and around 86 million unique TCR sequences. The later analysis used no new phenotypic data to find candidate immune exposures, relying instead on TCR beta sequences and their occurrence across donors. On the study overall, not on this receptor specifically: A cluster of highly shared sequence variants was judged likely to represent a technical artifact of the sequencing pipeline. In vitro tests confirmed that three of the cytomegalovirus-associated TCR beta chains recognize cytomegalovirus antigens. In a later analysis, several top co-occurrence clusters were reported to appear linked to parvovirus B19, influenza, CMV and Epstein-Barr virus. A later genetic analysis reported fewer N-insertions in productive TCRs among donors in an Asian-associated ancestry cluster than the approximately 670-donor mean. A total of 150 or so TCR beta chains were listed by the study as associated with cytomegalovirus. Linkage disequilibrium might explain the correlated functional status among segregating V segments, but an unknown experimental factor could not be excluded. A further reported finding was that TCR beta sequences accurately predicted the HLA-A and HLA-B alleles for most subjects in the first cohort. When HLA alleles, especially DR and DQ, strongly co-occurred, TCR associations were difficult to assign to individual alleles. A later analysis found that HLA-associated TCR beta chains were more clonally expanded and had lower generation probabilities than equally common non-associated chains. In an earlier analysis of around 600 of the donors, most TCR beta V segments were observed in productive rearrangements about 87% or about 30% of the time, broadly matching IMGT annotations. At a false discovery rate of 0.05, a later analysis linked 16,951 TCR beta sequences to specific HLA alleles. In a later genetic analysis, a missense DCLRE1C variant was associated with V-gene and J-gene trimming of TCR beta chains, and the association was replicated in an independent cohort. Across donors, most TCR sequences were observed very rarely, whereas some public TCRs were present in many individuals. The classifier was reported to diagnose cytomegalovirus status with high specificity and sensitivity in both the original and validation cohorts. For the cohort, immune exposure information was limited to CMV serostatus. Because counts were too low, roughly 17 rarely observed V segments, including chromosome 9 orphons, were left out of the earlier analysis of approximately 500 of the donors. Some IMGT-functional V segments, including TRBV6-2 and TRBV6-3, could not be distinguished by the 87-base-pair reads and were therefore excluded. Roughly uniform sequencing depth across donors was assumed in presence/absence analyses, although this assumption may not hold. In this cohort, only TCR beta chains were sequenced, and detectable features were limited by the absence of alpha or paired-chain data. In a later analysis, TCR association rates were found to vary across HLA loci, with the most associated TCRs seen for DRB1 alleles and the fewest for HLA-C alleles. According to the authors, the approach could potentially be generalized to other disease states and immunological phenotypes. Because HLA typing was unavailable for some donors at each locus, only the typed subset was used in association tests. Most CMV-associated TCR beta chains appeared to be HLA-restricted in a later analysis, and the HLA associations seemed to be driven largely by CMV exposure.

About this clone itself: It lacks a known antigen.

After removal of 6 bases from V and 2 bases from J, the junction retains 7 bases not matched to a gene. The CDR3 has 14 amino acids, counting the end cysteine and phenylalanine. Only the CDR3 DNA is retained, 42 bases long and in frame from the first base. CDR1 MDHEN and CDR2 SYDVKM were looked up in the germline V gene. The cohort consisted of hundreds of healthy bone marrow donors. At the time of sampling, every cohort member was nominally healthy, though immune exposures that went unrecorded were likely present. The donor tested CMV seronegative and was one of the 352 seronegative cohort members. Each donor provided a peripheral blood sample, and peripheral blood mononuclear cells were used for TCR beta sequencing. The Qiagen DNeasy Blood Extraction Kit was used to extract genomic DNA from the blood cell samples. Libraries were built with the immunoSEQ multiplex PCR assay. A mixture of 60 forward primers for TCR Vbeta segments and 13 reverse primers for TCR Jbeta segments was used in the multiplex PCR. Amplification of the CDR3 region of rearranged TCR beta genes was performed with a multiplex PCR assay on genomic DNA. The amplified TCR beta libraries were sequenced on the Illumina HiSeq System as 87-base-pair reads. Turning to the authors' computational methods: In a later analysis, around 80 million unique TCR beta chains were counted across the 500 to 700 repertoires, and approximately 11 million of these chains were shared by at least two donors. Raw reads were error-corrected and collapsed into unique sequences with a nearest-neighbor algorithm that merged closely related sequences to remove PCR and sequencing errors. Alignment of CDR3 sequences to IMGT reference sequences was used to assign V, D and J gene segments. For a sequence to be retained, at least a six-nucleotide match to both a V gene segment and a J gene segment was required. Rearrangements were called productive when the CDR3 lacked stop codons and stayed in frame with V and J; all others were non-productive. Following IMGT convention, CDR3 was defined as the stretch from the second conserved V-encoded cysteine up to the conserved J-encoded phenylalanine. The earlier analysis of around 640 of the donors excluded sequences that lacked an unambiguous match to a single V gene segment. An earlier analysis of some 610 of the donors called V segments functional above 56.7% productive rearrangements and segregating when the between-donor standard deviation exceeded 5%. To diagnose cytomegalovirus status from the catalog of TCR beta chain sequences, a statistical classification framework was built. V and J gene assignment, in a later analysis, came from comparing TCR nucleotide sequences with IMGT/GENE-DB human TR gene sequences. In a later analysis, CDR3 sequences and most-parsimonious VDJ recombination scenarios were assigned using the TCRdist pipeline. In a later analysis, every TCR beta chain was defined by the combination of its CDR3 amino acid sequence and its V-gene family, and reads without a unique V-gene family were dropped. To address suspected cross-contamination and a sequencing artifact, a later analysis removed around 600 highly shared, low-generation-probability nucleotide sequences. In a later analysis, a clonal expansion index for each public chain was calculated from normalized within-repertoire ranks of inferred template counts. A later analysis computed generation probabilities with a VDJ recombination model fitted to out-of-frame rearrangements, and checked the results against IGoR. Hypergeometric tests were used in a later analysis to score TCR-TCR, TCR-HLA and TCR-CMV co-occurrence, with a repertoire-size bias correction applied to the TCR pairs. A later analysis estimated false discovery rates by permuting HLA or CMV assignments 20 times. A later analysis grouped co-occurring TCRs with DBSCAN, adding TCRdist sequence similarity when clustering within HLA-allele-positive subsets. Co-occurrence clustering excluded repertoires with fewer than 30,000 or more than 120,000 public chains, plus five with anomalous nucleotide sharing. Entries here come from immuneACCESS through TCRdb and include only in-frame sequences with V and J called. Some clones fail to appear in such tables; in the studies checked, an unresolved V gene covers under half of the shortfall, and the cause of the remainder is unknown. The V and J calls and the clone size are those of that table, but D and trimming were determined from the DNA. The table for this sample records more than 95,000 clones. The top ten clones comprise roughly 3.5% of the sample.

The receptor was isolated from a man aged 35 to 55 in good health and CMV-seronegative. The rearrangement joined TRBV28 to TRBJ2-7, with 7 bases in between that match TRBD1. Input material: PBMCs. The CDR3 loop reads CASRPTGTAYEQYF. The nucleotide sequence reads as follows: TGTGCCAGCAGACCAACCGGGACAGCCTACGAGCAGTACTTC.